This T cell receptor (beta chain) comes out of a study of technical replicates of blood from a few donors. The table came from immunoSEQ multiplex PCR; TCRdb's copy has only in-frame clones and leaves some out. The table includes tens of thousands of clones, 95% to 97% detected once. Germline-derived CDR1 and CDR2 are MNHEY and SVGAGI. The ends were cut back, 8 bases at V and 4 bases at J, with 12 bases in the middle. The CDR3 extends over 14 amino acids. The sequenced material came from T cells isolated from PBMCs. The receptor comes from a human donor in good health. This sequence joins TRBV6-5 and TRBJ2-6, with D perhaps TRBD1 (5 bases). For the CDR3, the DNA is TGTGCCAGCCGCCCAAGGACAGGGGCCAACGTCCTGACTTTC. It encodes CASRPRTGANVLTF.